The 26 T cell receptor beta chains below all came from one sample that was sequenced in a study of beta chain features in type 1 diabetes (dated by TCRdb to between 2018 and 2020). Overall study results and their limits: Type 1 diabetes patients showed a moderate but significant shortening of TCRB CDR3 length in all four CD4+ subsets.

Receptors were amplified or captured by the immunoSEQ multiplex PCR assay. The entire isolated RNA was reverse transcribed using the High Capacity cDNA Reverse Transcription Kit, and thus expressed TCRB transcripts were sequenced. This is the immuneACCESS table as TCRdb keeps it, with only in-frame sequences that have V and J called. A part of the clones is gone; compared with another copy, unresolved V genes explain less than half, and the rest is unexplained. The sample records about 150,000 clones, about 13% of which are singletons. The top ten clones comprise approximately 1.3% of the sample. Which antigens these TCRs recognize remains unknown. The sample consisted of central memory CD4+ T cells from blood. The receptors stem from a man aged 18 to 30 with type 1 diabetes.

The chain links TRBV29-1 to TRBJ2-5; the match to TRBD2 covers 12 bases. V was clipped by 1 base and J by 5 bases; unmatched bases: 5. Germline CDR1 reads SQVTM; CDR2 reads ANQGSEA. The CDR3 length is 15 residues. Here the CDR3 DNA reads TGCAGCGTTGAAGGTCCTAGCGGGGGGGCTGAGACCCAGTACTTC. Amino acids: CSVEGPSGGAETQYF.

The chain uses TRBV4-2 and TRBJ2-2, with a tentative D call TRBD2 (6 bases). This CDR3 has 16 amino acids. Looked up from germline, CDR1 is LGHNA and CDR2 is YNFKEQ. V was pared by 5 bases and J by 0 bases, with 13 bases between. CDR3 DNA sequence: TGTGCCAGCAGCAAAGGTAGCGGAGCGAACACCGGGGAGCTGTTTTTT. It codes for CASSKGSGANTGELFF.

This clone was observed a few times. The chain has TRBV7-2 and TRBJ2-1; D gene ambiguous. Between the trimmed V and J ends, which lost 0 bases and 0 bases, there was a span of 9 bases. This CDR3 region has 16 residues. From germline, CDR1 is SGHTA and CDR2 FQGNSA. The CDR3 bases are TGTGCCAGCAGCTTAGCGACTGGCCTCTCCTACAATGAGCAGTTCTTC. Protein: CASSLATGLSYNEQFF.

This clone was seen a handful of times. The chain carries TRBV6-5 and TRBJ2-1; maybe TRBD2 (7 bases). Germline values: CDR1 MNHEY, CDR2 SVGAGI. The CDR3 is 16 amino acids. V shed 0 bases and J shed 5 bases, with 14 bases lying between them. The CDR3 DNA reads TGTGCCAGCAGTTACTCGGCAGGGGCGGGGGACAATGAGCAGTTCTTC. Amino acid sequence: CASSYSAGAGDNEQFF.

This clone occurred a few times. The CDR3 DNA is TGTGCCGGAAGACAGGACACCGGGGAGCTGTTTTTT. The encoded protein is CAGRQDTGELFF. The J gene is TRBJ2-2, the V gene TRBV30, with a possible D match to TRBD1 (6 bases). The length of the CDR3 is 12 residues. Trimming left V 8 bases short and J 3 bases short, with 10 bases between. Looked up from germline, CDR1 is GTSNPN and CDR2 is SVGIG (reference sequence).

V and J are TRBV28 and TRBJ1-2, with D unresolved. This CDR3 is built from 13 residues. Germline-derived CDR1 and CDR2 are MDHEN and SYDVKM. V was shortened by 4 bases and J by 8 bases, with 14 bases between the two germline ends. The CDR3 region is CASSSLQTQGYTF. The DNA for the CDR3 is TGTGCCAGCAGTTCGCTACAGACACAAGGCTACACCTTC.

The rearrangement links TRBV13 to TRBJ1-1, with D unclear. CDR1 and CDR2 (germline): PRHDT, FYEKMQ (reference sequence). V gave up 6 bases and J gave up 0 bases, with 11 bases separating them. This CDR3 contains 14 residues. CDR3 residues: CASRLGSLNTEAFF. CDR3 bases: TGTGCCAGCAGACTCGGATCCTTGAACACTGAAGCTTTCTTT.

This rearrangement joins TRBV11-2 to TRBJ1-2; 9 nucleotides agree with TRBD1. The CDR3 has 17 amino acids. The germline V gene has CDR1 SGHAT and CDR2 FQNNGV. V was clipped by 5 bases and J by 7 bases; unmatched bases: 17. This CDR3 is CASSLGSGGQGDRGYTF. The CDR3 nucleotides are TGTGCCAGCAGCCTGGGCTCGGGGGGACAGGGAGACCGTGGCTACACCTTC.

This clone has just a few counts. J is TRBJ2-6 and V is TRBV27; D gene uncertain. V was shortened by 5 bases and J by 0 bases, with 5 bases between the two germline ends. Looked up from germline, CDR1 is MNHEY and CDR2 is SMNVEV (reference sequence). This CDR3 has 14 amino acids. In DNA, the CDR3 is TGTGCCAGCAGTCGTTCCTCTGGGGCCAACGTCCTGACTTTC. It codes for CASSRSSGANVLTF.

The chain links TRBV5-1 to TRBJ2-5, with TRBD2 as a possible D gene (6 bases). CDR1 SGHRS and CDR2 YFSETQ come from the germline V gene. The CDR3 has 14 amino acids. V lost 4 bases and J 3 bases, leaving 13 bases between the germline ends. The CDR3 here is CASSSRGTEETQYF. CDR3 coding DNA: TGCGCCAGCAGCAGCCGGGGGACGGAAGAGACCCAGTACTTC.

In this sample, this clone turned up a few times. J is TRBJ2-7 and V is TRBV25-1, with D possibly being TRBD2 (5 bases). This CDR3 region has 13 residues. Trimming removed 5 bases at V and 5 bases at J, with 13 bases between. Per germline, CDR1 MGHDK and CDR2 SYGVNS. Here the CDR3 DNA reads TGTGCCAGCAGTAACTCCGGGGAAGACGAGCAGTACTTC. It translates to CASSNSGEDEQYF.

The gene calls are TRBV5-4 and TRBJ2-1; a possible D gene is TRBD2 (5 bases). The germline CDR1 and CDR2 sequences are SGHNT and YYREEE (reference sequence). The length of the CDR3 is 15 residues. Between the trimmed V and J ends, which lost 2 bases and 5 bases, there was a span of 14 bases. The DNA of the CDR3 is TGTGCCAGCAGCTTCCACTTCGGGGAAAACAATGAGCAGTTCTTC. This sequence encodes CASSFHFGENNEQFF.

V gene TRBV30 combines with J gene TRBJ1-1; maybe TRBD1 (5 bases). Trimming pared 0 bases from V and 7 bases from J, leaving 9 bases between. CDR1 and CDR2 from the germline V gene are GTSNPN and SVGIG (reference sequence). The CDR3 totals 12 residues. Here the CDR3 DNA reads TGTGCCTGGAGTGTATCGGGACTTGAAGCTTTCTTT. Amino acid sequence: CAWSVSGLEAFF.

Here the CDR3 reads CASSDSGVTGELFF. In DNA form, the CDR3 reads TGTGCCAGCAGTGATAGCGGGGTCACCGGGGAGCTGTTTTTT. V is TRBV6-1 and J is TRBJ2-2; 8 bases line up with TRBD2. There are 14 residues in the CDR3. Germline V lookup: CDR1 MNHNS, CDR2 SASEGT. V lost 3 bases and J lost 4; bases outside the gene matches: 1.

In its sample, this clone was seen once. It may be a read error: a sequence one base away is much more abundant. Other DNA sequences within the sample encode an identical CDR3. The V and J genes are TRBV5-1 and TRBJ2-1, with TRBD2 matching 8 bases. Per germline, CDR1 SGHRS and CDR2 YFSETQ. The CDR3 consists of 15 residues. V was clipped by 4 bases and J by 7 bases; unmatched bases: 10. The CDR3 DNA reads as TGCGCCAGCAGCCCCGGGGGGGGAAAGATGAATGAGCAGTTCTTC. It translates to CASSPGGGKMNEQFF.

The table lists this clone with a few counts. The J gene is TRBJ1-2, the V gene TRBV7-9; TRBD1 might be the D (5 bases). Germline V CDR1 and CDR2: SEHNR, FQNEAQ (reference sequence). Trimming pared 5 bases from V and 4 bases from J, leaving 11 bases between. This CDR3 region has 13 residues. CDR3 bases: TGTGCCAGCAGCCCTCCTGGGGGCTATGGCTACACCTTC. This codes for CASSPPGGYGYTF.

The chain links TRBV5-1 to TRBJ2-1, with TRBD2 matching 8 bases. The V gene's germline CDR1 is SGHRS and CDR2 YFSETQ. V shed 3 bases, J shed 3 bases, and the junction held 5 bases outside the gene matches. The CDR3 extends over 15 amino acids. In DNA form, the CDR3 reads TGCGCCAGCAGCTCGGGGGGGACCAACTACAATGAGCAGTTCTTC. Translating gives CASSSGGTNYNEQFF.

This chain links TRBV5-1 with TRBJ1-1, with 8 positions matching TRBD1. Losses at the gene ends were 3 bases for V and 2 bases for J; bases not matched to a gene: 9. The CDR3 is made up of 16 amino acids. Germline-derived CDR1 and CDR2 are SGHRS and YFSETQ. DNA of the CDR3: TGCGCCAGCAGCTCAAAACCCAGGGGGCATAACACTGAAGCTTTCTTT. Protein sequence: CASSSKPRGHNTEAFF.

The CDR3 is CASSASRYGYTF. The CDR3 DNA is TGTGCCAGCAGTGCCAGCAGATATGGCTACACCTTC. The V call is TRBV6-1, the J call TRBJ1-2; D call uncertain. CDR3 length equals 12 residues. Trimming pared 4 bases from V and 5 bases from J, leaving 8 bases between. Germline values: CDR1 MNHNS, CDR2 SASEGT.

This clone was seen more than once but under ten times. The chain carries TRBV30 and TRBJ2-1, with 7 bases that match TRBD1. V shed 5 bases, J shed 9 bases, and the junction held 13 bases outside the gene matches. CDR1 and CDR2 (germline): GTSNPN, SVGIG (reference sequence). The length of the CDR3 is 14 residues. In DNA, the CDR3 is TGTGCCTGGTGTAGGACAGGTCAAGCCCCTGAGCAGTTCTTC. It specifies CAWCRTGQAPEQFF.

The rearrangement joins TRBV18 to TRBJ1-6; D call uncertain. V lost 2 bases to trimming and J lost 5 bases, with 13 bases between them. The CDR3 runs 16 residues. Per germline, CDR1 KGHSH and CDR2 LQKENI. DNA of the CDR3: TGTGCCAGCTCACCAAGTGACTTGGGGAATAATTCACCCCTCCACTTT. It translates to CASSPSDLGNNSPLHF.

This clone was found a few times. The rearrangement links TRBV19 to TRBJ2-7; the match to TRBD1 covers 11 bases. CDR3 length: 15 amino acids. V lost 5 bases and J lost 2; bases outside the gene matches: 5. Per germline, CDR1 LNHDA and CDR2 SQIVND (reference sequence). The CDR3: CASSEVGQGAYEQYF. In DNA form, the CDR3 reads TGTGCCAGTAGTGAGGTGGGACAGGGGGCCTACGAGCAGTACTTC.

This clone has only a few counts. The chain recombines TRBV28 with TRBJ2-3; the match to TRBD2 covers 8 bases. After removal of 5 bases from V and 2 bases from J, the junction contained 3 bases not matched to a gene. This CDR3 is built from 14 residues. Per the germline V gene, CDR1 is MDHEN and CDR2 is SYDVKM. The CDR3 loop reads CASSAGGVTDTQYF. The CDR3 DNA sequence: TGTGCCAGCAGTGCCGGGGGGGTCACAGATACGCAGTATTTT.

This clone was seen a handful of times. This chain uses TRBV14 with TRBJ2-5, with TRBD1 as a possible D gene (5 bases). Germline V gene sequence: CDR1 SGHDN, CDR2 FVKESK. The CDR3 sequence is 15 residues long. Trimming took 5 bases from V and 1 from J, leaving 14 bases between them. The CDR3 bases are TGTGCCAGCAGCTCCACCCGACAGTCCCAAGAGACCCAGTACTTC. Translation gives CASSSTRQSQETQYF.

This clone was picked up a small number of times. J is TRBJ2-5 and V is TRBV5-1; no definite D call. Deletions cut 4 bases from V and 5 bases from J, with 21 bases between. CDR1 and CDR2 (germline): SGHRS, YFSETQ. This CDR3 is 16 amino acids long. The CDR3 DNA reads as TGCGCCAGCAGCGCCAATCTACAGCCCACGGAGGAGACCCAGTACTTC. Protein product: CASSANLQPTEETQYF. The variable domain in full, with the rest retrieved from reference TRBV5-1 and TRBJ2-5, is KAGVTQTPRYLIKTRGQQVTLSCSPISGHRSVSWYQQTPGQGLQFLFEYFSETQRNKGNFPGRFSGRQFSNSRSEMNVSTLELGDSALYLCASSANLQPTEETQYFGPGTRLLVL.

In its sample, this clone was seen a few times. The chain joins TRBV28 to TRBJ1-1; D possibly corresponds to TRBD1 (5 bases). Germline V lookup: CDR1 MDHEN, CDR2 SYDVKM. The V end was cut by 6 bases, the J end by 3 bases, with 17 bases between. The CDR3 is made up of 15 amino acids. This CDR3 is CASSPPLLGDTEAFF. The CDR3, as DNA: TGTGCCAGCAGCCCCCCCCTCCTGGGGGACACTGAAGCTTTCTTT.